The 11 T cell receptor beta chains below were found in one sample sequenced in a study of STAT5B mutations in CD4+ large granular lymphocyte leukemia. Some clones are missing from TCRdb's copy, which holds only in-frame ones; the method was immunoSEQ multiplex PCR. The table records around 30,000 clones, roughly 72% of them present only once. Sequenced material: CD4+ T cells from blood buffy coats. The receptors derive from a human donor in good health.

The chain has TRBV5-1 and TRBJ2-3; 9 bases map to TRBD2. The CDR3 is 16 residues long. Trimming removed 1 base from V and 3 bases from J; junction bases left unmatched: 6. The germline CDR1 and CDR2 sequences are SGHRS and YFSETQ. The DNA for the CDR3 is TGCGCCAGCAGCTTGAAGTCTAGCGGGGATACAGATACGCAGTATTTT. This encodes CASSLKSSGDTDTQYF.

The V and J genes are TRBV9 and TRBJ2-7; 13 bases fit TRBD2. Germline V gene lookup returns CDR1 SGDLS and CDR2 YYNGEE. Trimming removed 3 bases from V and 3 bases from J; junction bases left unmatched: 6. The CDR3 spans 16 residues. The CDR3 bases are TGTGCCAGCAGCGCAGGGACTAGCGGGGACGTCTACGAGCAGTACTTC. Translation: CASSAGTSGDVYEQYF.

The chain joins TRBV7-6 to TRBJ2-5, with 11 bases lining up with TRBD2. The trim removed 2 bases at V and 0 bases at J, leaving 5 bases unmatched. Germline assignment: CDR1 SGHVS and CDR2 FNYEAQ. The CDR3 is 17 amino acids. CDR3: CASSLRLAGSNQETQYF. The CDR3 nucleotides read TGTGCCAGCAGCTTAAGACTAGCGGGGTCAAACCAAGAGACCCAGTACTTC.

This clone appeared a few times. The chain employs TRBV7-2 and TRBJ2-7, with 10 bases fitting TRBD1. Looked up from germline, CDR1 is SGHTA and CDR2 is FQGNSA. This CDR3 is built from 14 residues. V lost 7 bases, J lost 7 bases, and 10 bases stayed unmatched. Here the CDR3 reads CASNPGTGVEEQYF. As DNA, the CDR3 is TGTGCCAGCAATCCCGGGACAGGGGTTGAGGAGCAGTACTTC.

The chain couples TRBV29-1 to TRBJ1-3; D gene unclear. The CDR3 covers 14 residues. CDR1 and CDR2 (germline): SQVTM, ANQGSEA. V lost 1 base, J lost 2 bases, and 9 bases lay in between. This CDR3 is CSVEGLTAGNTIYF. The CDR3, as DNA: TGCAGCGTTGAAGGGCTGACGGCTGGAAACACCATATATTTT.

The V call is TRBV6-1, the J call TRBJ1-5; D ambiguous. The CDR3 is 13 amino acids. Germline CDR1 and CDR2: MNHNS and SASEGT. Trimming took 8 bases from V and 0 from J, leaving 8 bases between them. The CDR3 nucleotides are TGTGCCAGCGACCAGACTAGCAATCAGCCCCAGCATTTT. This sequence encodes CASDQTSNQPQHF.

V gene TRBV7-6 combines with J gene TRBJ1-1; 8 bases match TRBD1. CDR3 size: 15 residues. The germline gives CDR1 SGHVS, CDR2 FNYEAQ. Trimming took 4 bases from V and 2 from J; bases not matched to a gene: 6. The CDR3 loop reads CASSSLGTGNTEAFF. CDR3 DNA sequence: TGTGCCAGCAGCTCCCTGGGGACAGGAAACACTGAAGCTTTCTTT.

The gene calls are TRBV27 and TRBJ2-7; no clear D. The CDR3 consists of 16 residues. Germline CDR1 MNHEY, CDR2 SMNVEV (reference sequence). V gave up 0 bases and J gave up 0 bases, with 12 bases separating them. CDR3 protein: CASSLSSRISSYEQYF. DNA for the CDR3: TGTGCCAGCAGTTTATCGTCCAGGATAAGCTCCTACGAGCAGTACTTC.

The table lists this clone with a count of one. This chain uses TRBV7-2 with TRBJ2-3; 7 nucleotides align to TRBD2. CDR1 SGHTA and CDR2 FQGNSA come from the germline V gene. Unmatched junction bases numbered 8, after V lost 6 bases and J lost 5 bases. The CDR3 is 14 residues long. CDR3 sequence (DNA): TGTGCCAGCAGACCGACTAGCAACGGAGATACGCAGTATTTT. Translating gives CASRPTSNGDTQYF.

The chain couples TRBV5-4 to TRBJ1-6; D call uncertain. The CDR3 runs to 15 residues. Germline V CDR1 and CDR2: SGHNT, YYREEE (reference sequence). Trimming shortened V by 0 bases and J by 2 bases, and 6 bases separated the two germline ends. The DNA for the CDR3 is TGTGCCAGCAGCTTGGGTAGCCCCTATAATTCACCCCTCCACTTT. This codes for CASSLGSPYNSPLHF. Full variable domain (remainder filled in from reference TRBV5-4 and TRBJ1-6): ETGVTQSPTHLIKTRGQQVTLRCSSQSGHNTVSWYQQALGQGPQFIFQYYREEENGRGNFPPRFSGLQFPNYSSELNVNALELDDSALYLCASSLGSPYNSPLHFGNGTRLTVT.

The chain is built from TRBV5-4 and TRBJ2-1, with 9 bases matching TRBD2. The CDR3 has 15 amino acids. J gave up 3 bases and V 2 bases, and 3 bases lay outside the gene matches. Germline lookup yields CDR1 SGHNT and CDR2 YYREEE (reference sequence). The CDR3 DNA sequence: TGTGCCAGCAGCTTACCTAGCGGGATCTACAATGAGCAGTTCTTC. It encodes CASSLPSGIYNEQFF.